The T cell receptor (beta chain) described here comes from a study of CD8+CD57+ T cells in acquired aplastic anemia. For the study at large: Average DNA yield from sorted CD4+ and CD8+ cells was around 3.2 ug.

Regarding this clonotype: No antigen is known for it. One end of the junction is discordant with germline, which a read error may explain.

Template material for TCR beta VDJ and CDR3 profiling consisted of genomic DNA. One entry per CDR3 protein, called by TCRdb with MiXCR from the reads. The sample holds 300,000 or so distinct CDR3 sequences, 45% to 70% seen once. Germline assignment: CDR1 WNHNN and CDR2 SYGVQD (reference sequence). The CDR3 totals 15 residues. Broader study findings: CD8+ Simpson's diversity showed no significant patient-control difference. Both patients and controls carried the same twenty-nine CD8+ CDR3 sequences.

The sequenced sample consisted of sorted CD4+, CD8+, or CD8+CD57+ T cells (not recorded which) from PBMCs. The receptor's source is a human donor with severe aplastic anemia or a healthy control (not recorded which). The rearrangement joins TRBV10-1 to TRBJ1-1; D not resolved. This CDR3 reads CAISESKGLNTEAFF. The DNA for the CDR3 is TGTGCCATCAGTGAGTCGAAGGGATTGAACACTGAAGCTTTCTTT.